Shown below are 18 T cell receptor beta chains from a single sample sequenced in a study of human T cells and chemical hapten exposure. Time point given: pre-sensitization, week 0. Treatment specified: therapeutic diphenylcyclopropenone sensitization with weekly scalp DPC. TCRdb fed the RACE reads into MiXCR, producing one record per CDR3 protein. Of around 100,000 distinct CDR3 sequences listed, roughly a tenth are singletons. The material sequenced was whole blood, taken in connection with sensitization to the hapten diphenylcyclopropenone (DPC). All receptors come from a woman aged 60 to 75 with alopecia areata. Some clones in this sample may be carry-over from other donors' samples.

CDR3 in amino acids: CASSLAARVFTF. The CDR3 DNA reads as TGTGCCAGCAGCTTGGCGGCCAGGGTCTTCACCTTC. The rearrangement uses TRBV5-5 and TRBJ1-2; D may be TRBD1 (5 bases). CDR1 and CDR2 (germline): SGHKS, YYEKEE (reference sequence). V was shortened by 0 bases and J by 13 bases, with 13 bases between the two germline ends. CDR3 length: 12 residues.

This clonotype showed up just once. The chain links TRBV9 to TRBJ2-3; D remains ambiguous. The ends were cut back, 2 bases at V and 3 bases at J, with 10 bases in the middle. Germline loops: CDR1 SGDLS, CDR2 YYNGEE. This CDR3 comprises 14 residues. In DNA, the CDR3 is TGTGCCAGCAGCGTCTCTGGCCCGACAGATACGCAGTATTTT. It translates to CASSVSGPTDTQYF.

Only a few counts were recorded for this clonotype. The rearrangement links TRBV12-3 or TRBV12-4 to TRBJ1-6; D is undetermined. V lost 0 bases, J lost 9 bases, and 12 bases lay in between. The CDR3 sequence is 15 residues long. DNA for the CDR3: TGTGCCAGCAGTTTAGCGCGGAGAGGTGGTTCACCCCTCCACTTT. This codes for CASSLARRGGSPLHF.

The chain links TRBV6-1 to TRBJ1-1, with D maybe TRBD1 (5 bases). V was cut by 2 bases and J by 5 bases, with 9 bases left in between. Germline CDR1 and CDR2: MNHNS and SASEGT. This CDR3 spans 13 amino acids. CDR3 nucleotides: TGTGCCAGCAGTGAACAGGGCTGGACTGAAGCTTTCTTT. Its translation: CASSEQGWTEAFF.

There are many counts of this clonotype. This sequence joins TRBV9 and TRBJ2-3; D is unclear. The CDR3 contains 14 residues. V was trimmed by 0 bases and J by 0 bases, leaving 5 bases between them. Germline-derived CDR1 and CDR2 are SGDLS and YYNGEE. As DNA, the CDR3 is TGTGCCAGCAGCGTAGCACAGAGCACAGATACGCAGTATTTT. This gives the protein CASSVAQSTDTQYF.

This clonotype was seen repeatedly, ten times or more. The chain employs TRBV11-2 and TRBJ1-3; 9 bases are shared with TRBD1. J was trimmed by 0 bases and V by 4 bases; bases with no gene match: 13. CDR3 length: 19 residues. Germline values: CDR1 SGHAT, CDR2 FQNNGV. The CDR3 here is CASSWGGTGQGGSGNTIYF. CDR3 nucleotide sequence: TGTGCCAGCAGCTGGGGGGGAACGGGACAGGGAGGCTCTGGAAACACCATATATTTT. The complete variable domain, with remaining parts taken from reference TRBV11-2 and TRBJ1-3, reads EAGVAQSPRYKIIEKRQSVAFWCNPISGHATLYWYQQILGQGPKLLIQFQNNGVVDDSQLPKDRFSAERLKGVDSTLKIQPAKLEDSAVYLCASSWGGTGQGGSGNTIYFGEGSWLTVV.

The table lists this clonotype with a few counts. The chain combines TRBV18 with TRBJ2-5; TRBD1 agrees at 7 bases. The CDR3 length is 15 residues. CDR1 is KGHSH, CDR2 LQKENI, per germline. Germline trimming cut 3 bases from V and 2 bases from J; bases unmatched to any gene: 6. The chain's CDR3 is CASSPSRDSQETQYF. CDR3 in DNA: TGTGCCAGCTCACCGTCCCGGGACAGTCAAGAGACCCAGTACTTC.

The CDR3 DNA reads as TGTGCCAGCAGTTTTGATGGCACCCAACCCTGGGGCACCGGGGAGCTGTTTTTT. This translates into CASSFDGTQPWGTGELFF. The chain recombines TRBV6-2 or TRBV6-3 with TRBJ2-2; D remains unclear. This CDR3 region has 18 residues. Germline CDR1 MNHEY, CDR2 SVGEGT. Trimming removed 4 bases at V and 4 bases at J, with 22 bases between.

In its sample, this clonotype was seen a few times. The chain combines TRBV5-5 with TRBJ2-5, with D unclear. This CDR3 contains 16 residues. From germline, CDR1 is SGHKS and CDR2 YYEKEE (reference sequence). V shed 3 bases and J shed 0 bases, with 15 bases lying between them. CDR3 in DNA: TGTGCCAGCAGCTCTTCCCCCGGTTCGCACCAAGAGACCCAGTACTTC. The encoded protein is CASSSSPGSHQETQYF.

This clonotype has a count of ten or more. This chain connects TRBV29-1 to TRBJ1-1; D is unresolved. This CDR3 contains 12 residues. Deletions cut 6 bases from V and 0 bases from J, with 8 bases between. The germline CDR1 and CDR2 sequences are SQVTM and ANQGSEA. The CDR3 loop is CSVGYMNTEAFF. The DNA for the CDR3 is TGCAGCGTAGGGTACATGAACACTGAAGCTTTCTTT.

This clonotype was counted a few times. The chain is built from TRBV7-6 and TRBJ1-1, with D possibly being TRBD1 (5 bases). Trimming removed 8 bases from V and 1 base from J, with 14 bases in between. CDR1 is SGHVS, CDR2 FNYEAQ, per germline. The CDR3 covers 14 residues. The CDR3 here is CASRRGTANTEAFF. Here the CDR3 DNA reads TGTGCCAGCCGTCGGGGCACCGCGAACACTGAAGCTTTCTTT.

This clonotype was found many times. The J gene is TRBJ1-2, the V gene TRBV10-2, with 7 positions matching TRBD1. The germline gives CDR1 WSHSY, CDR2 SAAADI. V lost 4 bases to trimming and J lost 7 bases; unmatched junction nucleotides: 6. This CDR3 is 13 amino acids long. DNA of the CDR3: TGCGCCAGCAGTGTCGACAGGGTCGGTGGCTACACCTTC. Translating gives CASSVDRVGGYTF.

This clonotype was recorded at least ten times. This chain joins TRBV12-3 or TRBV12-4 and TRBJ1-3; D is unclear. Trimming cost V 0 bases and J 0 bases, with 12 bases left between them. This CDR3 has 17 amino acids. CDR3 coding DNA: TGTGCCAGCAGTTTAGCGATTGACGGTTACTCTGGAAACACCATATATTTT. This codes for CASSLAIDGYSGNTIYF.

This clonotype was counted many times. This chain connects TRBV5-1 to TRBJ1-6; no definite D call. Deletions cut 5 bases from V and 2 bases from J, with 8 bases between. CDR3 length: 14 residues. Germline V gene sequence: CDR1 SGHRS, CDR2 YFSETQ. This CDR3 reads CASREETYNSPLHF. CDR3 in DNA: TGCGCCAGCAGGGAGGAAACCTATAATTCACCCCTCCACTTT.

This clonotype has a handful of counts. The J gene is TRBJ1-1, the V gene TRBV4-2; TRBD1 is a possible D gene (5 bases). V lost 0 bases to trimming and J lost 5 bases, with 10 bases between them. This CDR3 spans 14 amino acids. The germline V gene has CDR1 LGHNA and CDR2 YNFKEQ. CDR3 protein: CASSQERGVTEAFF. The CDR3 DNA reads TGTGCCAGCAGCCAAGAGAGAGGGGTTACTGAAGCTTTCTTT.

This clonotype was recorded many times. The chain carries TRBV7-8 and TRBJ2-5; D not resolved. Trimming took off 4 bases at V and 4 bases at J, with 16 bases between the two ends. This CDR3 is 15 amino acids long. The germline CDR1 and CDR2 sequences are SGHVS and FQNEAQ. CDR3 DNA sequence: TGTGCCAGCAGCTCACCCCCTGTAGAAGGAGAGACCCAGTACTTC. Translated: CASSSPPVEGETQYF.

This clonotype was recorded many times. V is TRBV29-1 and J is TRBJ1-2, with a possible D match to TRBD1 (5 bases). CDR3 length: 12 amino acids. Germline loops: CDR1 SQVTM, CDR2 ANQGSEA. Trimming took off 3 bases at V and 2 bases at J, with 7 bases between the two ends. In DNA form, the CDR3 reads TGCAGCGTTGAGCAGGGAAACTATGGCTACACCTTC. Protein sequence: CSVEQGNYGYTF.

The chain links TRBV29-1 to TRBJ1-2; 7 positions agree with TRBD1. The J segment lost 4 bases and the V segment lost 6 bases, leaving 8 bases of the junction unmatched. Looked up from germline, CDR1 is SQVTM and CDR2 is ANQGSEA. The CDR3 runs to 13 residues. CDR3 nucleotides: TGCAGCGTCAGAGGGGGCACTGTCTATGGCTACACCTTC. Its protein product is CSVRGGTVYGYTF.